This T cell receptor (beta chain) was obtained from a study of T cells in Graves' hyperthyroidism and ophthalmopathy. Amplification of TCR beta CDR3 regions used RNA as the template. The primer set for the first-round RT-PCR of the TCR CDR3 was HTBI. In TCRdb, the multiplex PCR reads were re-called with MiXCR into one record per CDR3 protein. This table holds 500,000 to 600,000 distinct CDR3 sequences, around 50% found once. This CDR3 region has 17 residues. Germline values: CDR1 ENHRY, CDR2 SYGVKD. V was pared by 0 bases and J by 4 bases, with 10 bases of the junction left unmatched. This rearrangement joins TRBV10-3 to TRBJ1-1, with 8 bases fitting TRBD1. The receptor was derived from an adult woman with Graves' disease, either hyperthyroidism or ophthalmopathy (not recorded which). The specimen was peripheral blood or thyroid tissue (not recorded which). Here the CDR3 DNA reads TGTGCCATCAGTGAGTCGAGGGGCAGGGGGCTGGGCACTGAAGCTTTCTTT. Amino acid sequence: CAISESRGRGLGTEAFF.